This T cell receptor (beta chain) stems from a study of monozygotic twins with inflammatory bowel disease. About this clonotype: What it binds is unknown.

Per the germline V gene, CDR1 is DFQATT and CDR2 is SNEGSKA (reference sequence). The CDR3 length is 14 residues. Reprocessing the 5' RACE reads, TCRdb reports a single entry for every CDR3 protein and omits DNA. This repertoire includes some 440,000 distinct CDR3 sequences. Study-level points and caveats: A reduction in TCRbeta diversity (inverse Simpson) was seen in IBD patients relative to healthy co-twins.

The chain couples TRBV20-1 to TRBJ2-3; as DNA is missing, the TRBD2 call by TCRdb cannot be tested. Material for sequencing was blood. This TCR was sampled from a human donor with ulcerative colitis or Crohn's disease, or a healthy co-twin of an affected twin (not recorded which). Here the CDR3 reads CSAPPRGRPDTQYF.